The sample holds a few counts of the clone carrying this T cell receptor beta chain. As originally analysed: Reference gene primer amplification gave nucleated cell count estimates. Here immunoSEQ multiplex PCR was the method, and the copy in TCRdb shows in-frame clones only, minus some. That table is the source of V, J and clone size, and D and trimming were worked out from the DNA. The table includes some 41,000 clones, over 75% detected once. This entry comes from a study of blood T cell repertoires in COVID-19. For the study at large: The United States, Italy and Spain supplied acute and convalescent COVID-19 samples. In each case, the material was cDNA or gDNA derived from T cells, B-cell-depleted T cells, or PBMCs.

CDR3 length: 15 amino acids. Germline-derived CDR1 and CDR2 are SGHNT and YYREEE (reference sequence). The V end was cut by 0 bases, the J end by 3 bases, with 13 bases between. This receptor was taken from a man aged 60 to 69 with active COVID-19. Sequenced sample: peripheral blood. V and J are TRBV5-4 and TRBJ2-7, with D uncertain. CDR3 loop: CASSLGVDKVYEQYF. CDR3 sequence (DNA): TGTGCCAGCAGCTTGGGAGTCGACAAAGTCTACGAGCAGTACTTC.